What follows describes a single TCR beta chain. This clone has a handful of counts. Its cognate antigen has yet to be identified. Per-nucleotide qualities are absent, and no much larger clonotype sits a single base away. The data stem from a study of long-term antiretroviral therapy in people with HIV (dated by TCRdb to between 2021 and 2023). Regarding the research as a whole: Collection of the earliest samples took place about a decade ahead of the 2015 WHO recommendation for immediate ART, at a time when ART was typically delayed until CD4 counts fell. From fewer than 35 adults with confirmed HIV infection, the cohort provided 150 to 200 cryopreserved PBMC samples, gathered serially across a mean of around six years (range 1-12). Among the approximately 27 participants with HIV, around 10 were female. Whether ART initiation and durable HIV suppression were associated with changes in peripheral blood TRB repertoire composition and diversity was tested in a retrospective serial study. No cross-contamination during QIAcube processing turned up in test extractions that ran a monoclonal T-cell line alongside around 34 polyclonal samples.

V and J lose 5 bases and 5 bases, and a span of 22 bases separates them. The germline V gene supplies CDR1 SGHVT and CDR2 SQSDAQ. The CDR3 sequence holds 18 residues, the cysteine and phenylalanine included. Just CDR3 DNA is preserved here, 54 bases in frame from base 1. The immunoSEQ hsTCRB v3.0 assay was used at survey level resolution to sequence the TRB variable region. The target sequencing depth for TRB was about 40,000-55,000 T-cell genomes per sample. An Illumina MiSeq with a v3 150-cycle kit was used to sequence the pooled TRB libraries. As for the original processing: Repertoire analysis was run in R within a reproducible Nextflow workflow that covered QC, data transformation and analysis. LymphoSeq2, an R package for AIRR-Seq data exploration, was used to implement custom analyses. A handful of samples that produced fewer than 5000 total TRB sequences were removed, so 150 to 200 HIV repertoires were analyzed. Of the 188 retained HIV repertoires, 55 to 60 were collected before and under 150 after ART initiation. Each repertoire was downsampled to 5000 TRB nucleotide sequences, and summary statistics were averaged across 100 downsampling iterations. Only TRB sequences with CDR3 regions of at least seven amino acids were retained for analysis. Two measures captured diversity: a Shannon entropy-derived clonality score and the Gini coefficient. In the repertoire networks, any two of the top 5000 CDR3 amino acid sequences were connected whenever the two sequences differed by an edit distance of one. GLIPH2 predicted antigen specificity groups and MHC restriction for TRB CDR3 amino acid sequences. To flag known CMV, EBV, HIV or tissue antigen associations, CDR3 amino acid sequences were matched against VDJdb and McPAS-TCR. Pre-ART, post-ART and control groups were compared with Wilcoxon signed-rank tests and Holm-Bonferroni correction. Imported from immuneACCESS, the table was reduced by TCRdb to in-frame sequences with V and J called. These copies leave out some clones; in studies compared against another copy, an unresolved V gene accounts for under half, and the cause of the remainder is not known. V, J and clone size are taken as reported in that table, and D and trimming were inferred from the DNA itself. This sample lists about 10,000 clones; 80% to 90% were detected once. The ten largest clonotypes hold around a sixth of the sample.

Study-wide findings and limitations: Samples dated from the mid-2000s to the late 2010s, and the ART regimens used may be less effective than current ones. At every time point, the repertoire was dominated by expanded TRB clones first identified before ART initiation, although this dominance fluctuated and, in many PLHIV, declined after ART. Starting ART was linked to a significant rise in TRB diversity, yet even with long-term ART the diversity remained significantly lower than in transplant donor controls. Limited PBMC availability meant only the TCR beta chain was sequenced, without alpha chain pairing. Inferences about post-ART repertoire changes are limited because no data were available on ART adherence, viral resistance or therapy changes. HIV repertoires had narrower CDR3 length ranges than controls, and the network structure suggested an antigen-experienced repertoire that shifted only slightly toward naive after ART. Because cell numbers in pre-ART samples were limited, unsorted PBMC were profiled instead of sorted CD4+ and CD8+ T cells.

Inclusion was restricted to participants for whom at least one PBMC sample before ART initiation and at least two post-ART samples were available. Every participant with HIV received treatment in the United States of America. Before DNA extraction, cryopreserved samples of about 0.95-10 million PBMC were thawed and then washed. At the time of the earliest PBMC sample, participants with HIV were aged between about 20 and 54 years. PBMC samples were contributed by each participant from 1-4 timepoints before ART initiation and 2-8 timepoints after ART initiation, with a median of 7 samples. Serial HIV viral load, CD4+ T-cell count, ART history and demographic data were obtained for every participant. Using a Qiagen kit on a QIAcube, genomic DNA was extracted from unsorted PBMC, with samples processed in batches of 12.

The chain is encoded by TRBV7-4 joined to TRBJ2-6; no D gene can be assigned with confidence. The material was unsorted PBMCs, obtained 0.7 years after starting antiretroviral therapy. The TCR comes from a middle-aged man with HIV. The DNA sequence is given as TGTGCCAGCAGCGGCGGATGTAGCTCACAAAGTCGGGCCAACGTCCTGACTTTC. It translates to CASSGGCSSQSRANVLTF.